This T cell receptor (beta chain) was obtained from a study of control samples from healthy donors and cancer patients. The repertoire was sequenced with immunoSEQ multiplex PCR; TCRdb's copy has only in-frame clones and lacks some. The sample lists some 120,000 clones; nearly 90% were seen once. CDR3 size: 15 residues. Germline lookup yields CDR1 MNHEY and CDR2 SVGAGI. Trimming cost V 4 bases and J 1 base, with 10 bases left between them. Sample: blood. V gene TRBV6-5 combines with J gene TRBJ2-2; no clear D gene. This receptor was obtained from a man aged 50 or older in good health. The CDR3 is CASSSRAMNTGELFF. The CDR3 nucleotides are TGTGCCAGCAGTTCCCGGGCCATGAACACCGGGGAGCTGTTTTTT.